The clone carrying this T cell receptor (beta chain) has a handful of counts. The sample originates from a study of blood T cell repertoires in COVID-19. Turning to the study itself: The cDNA or gDNA used as material had been derived from T cells, B-cell-depleted T cells, or PBMCs.

Patients from Seattle were sampled longitudinally, starting during active infection. In the authors' methods: Counts of nucleated cells, estimated from reference gene primer amplification, were obtained. Produced via immunoSEQ multiplex PCR; TCRdb's table is partial and in-frame only. The D gene and trimming were derived from the DNA, and the V and J assignments and clone size from that table. The sample holds about 150,000 clones; approximately 86% are singletons and the top ten take roughly 0.53%. This CDR3 has 14 amino acids. Germline V lookup: CDR1 SGHTA, CDR2 FQGTGA. V was shortened by 3 bases and J by 3 bases, with 11 bases between the two germline ends.

J is TRBJ1-1 and V is TRBV7-3, with D uncertain. The sequenced sample was peripheral blood. The TCR was taken from a man between 60 and 70 years old with COVID-19, enrolled during active disease. CDR3 DNA: TGTGCCAGCAGCTTTCGTCACGGGTACACTGAAGCTTTCTTT. Translated, it gives CASSFRHGYTEAFF.